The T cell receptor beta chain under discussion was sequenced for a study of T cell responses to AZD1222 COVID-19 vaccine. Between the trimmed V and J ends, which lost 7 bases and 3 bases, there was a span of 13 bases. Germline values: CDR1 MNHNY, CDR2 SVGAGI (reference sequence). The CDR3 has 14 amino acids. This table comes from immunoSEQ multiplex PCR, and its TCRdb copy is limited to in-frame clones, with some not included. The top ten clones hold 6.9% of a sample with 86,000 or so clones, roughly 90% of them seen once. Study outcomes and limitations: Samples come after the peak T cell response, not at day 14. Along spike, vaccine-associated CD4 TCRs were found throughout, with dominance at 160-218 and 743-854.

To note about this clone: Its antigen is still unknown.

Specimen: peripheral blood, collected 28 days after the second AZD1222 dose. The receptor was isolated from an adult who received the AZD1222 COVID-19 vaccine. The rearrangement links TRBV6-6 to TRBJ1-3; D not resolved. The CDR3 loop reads CASTLGRNGNTIYF. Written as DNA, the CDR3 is TGTGCCAGCACGTTAGGGCGAAATGGAAACACCATATATTTT.